This TCR beta chain was captured by sequencing in a study of blood T cell repertoires in COVID-19. Study details: Sites in the United States, Italy and Spain provided acute and convalescent COVID-19 samples. T cells, B-cell-depleted T cells, or PBMCs supplied cDNA or gDNA.

The CDR3 length is 13 residues. Germline CDR1 SQVTM, CDR2 ANQGSEA. Trimming removed 4 bases from V and 4 bases from J; junction bases left unmatched: 3. Original data processing: Amplification from reference gene primers served as the basis for estimated nucleated cell counts. Assay: immunoSEQ multiplex PCR; the TCRdb copy retains only in-frame clones and omits some. V and J calls and clone size come straight from that table; D and trimming were deduced from the DNA. Of some 100,000 clones in the sample, approximately 84% were seen once. Sequenced material: peripheral blood. This clonotype was sampled from a man older than 75 with active or convalescent COVID-19. The chain recombines TRBV29-1 with TRBJ1-4; TRBD1 matches at 7 bases. The CDR3 bases are TGCAGCGTTGCTGGGACAGTTAATGAAAAACTGTTTTTT. Protein product: CSVAGTVNEKLFF.